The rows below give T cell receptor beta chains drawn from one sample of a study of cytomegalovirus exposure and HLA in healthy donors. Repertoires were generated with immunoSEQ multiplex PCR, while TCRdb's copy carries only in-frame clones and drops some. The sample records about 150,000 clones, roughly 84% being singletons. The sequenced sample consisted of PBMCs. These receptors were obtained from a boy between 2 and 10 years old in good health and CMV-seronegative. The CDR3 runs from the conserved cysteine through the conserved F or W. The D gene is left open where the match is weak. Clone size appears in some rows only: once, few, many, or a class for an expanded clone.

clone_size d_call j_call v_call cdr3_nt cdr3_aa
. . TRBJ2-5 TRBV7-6 TGTGCCAGCAGCCCCGAACAGGGTTGGGAGACCCAGTACTTC CASSPEQGWETQYF
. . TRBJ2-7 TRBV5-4 TGTGCCAGCAGCTTAGGCGCTTCAAGGAGCGAGCAGTACTTC CASSLGASRSEQYF
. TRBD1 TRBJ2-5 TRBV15 TGTGCCACCAGCAGAGTTTGGGTACAGGGGGCGACGGGGGGAGGGGAGACCCAGTACTTC CATSRVWVQGATGGGETQYF
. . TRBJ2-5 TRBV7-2 TGTGCCAGCAGCTTGGCGAGGGGGCAAGAGACCCAGTACTTC CASSLARGQETQYF
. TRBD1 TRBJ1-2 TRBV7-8 TGTGCCAGCAGCTCAGAATCTACAGGGGTTAGTGGCTATGGCTACACCTTC CASSSESTGVSGYGYTF
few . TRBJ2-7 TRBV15 TGTGCCACCAGCAGAGATCGTTCGGGGGTAGCCTACGAGCAGTACTTC CATSRDRSGVAYEQYF
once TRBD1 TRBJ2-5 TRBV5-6 TGTGCCAGCAGCGGGGGGACAGGGCTCCAAGAGACCCAGTACTTC CASSGGTGLQETQYF
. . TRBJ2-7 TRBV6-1 TGTGCCAGCAGTGAAGCCGCAGGGCTCGCCTACGAGCAGTACTTC CASSEAAGLAYEQYF
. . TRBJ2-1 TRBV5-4 TGTGCCAGCAGCTTGCGAGGACTCAATGAGCAGTTCTTC CASSLRGLNEQFF
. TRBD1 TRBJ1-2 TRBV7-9 TGTGCCAGCAGCTTATCCCGATGGGACAGCGAAGACACCTTC CASSLSRWDSEDTF
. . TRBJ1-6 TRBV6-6 TGTGCCAGCAGTTCACAGGCAAATTCACCCCTCCACTTT CASSSQANSPLHF
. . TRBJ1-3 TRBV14 TGTGCCAGCAGCCAGATAAGACAGTACGACTCTGGAAACACCATATATTTT CASSQIRQYDSGNTIYF
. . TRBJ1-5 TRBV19 TGTGCCACTTCCTCTACGGGGGTGAGCAATCAGCCCCAGCATTTT CATSSTGVSNQPQHF
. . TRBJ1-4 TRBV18 TGTGCCAGCTCTCCCACCGCGGGGTCCCTCGGTGGAAAACTGTTTTTT CASSPTAGSLGGKLFF
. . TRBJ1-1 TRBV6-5 TGTGCCAGCAGTTACTCGTTGGGGCCAGGGGACACTGAAGCTTTCTTT CASSYSLGPGDTEAFF
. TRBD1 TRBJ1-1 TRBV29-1 TGCAGCGTGTGGACAGGGGAAGGGACTAACACTGAAGCTTTCTTT CSVWTGEGTNTEAFF
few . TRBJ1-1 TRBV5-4 TGTGCCAGCAGCCCGCTGCTTTCGGACACTGAAGCTTTCTTT CASSPLLSDTEAFF
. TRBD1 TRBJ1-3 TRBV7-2 TGTGCCAGCACCGATCGACAGGGAAATTCCGGAAACACCATATATTTT CASTDRQGNSGNTIYF
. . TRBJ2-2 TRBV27 TGTGCCAGCAGTTTCCTAGCCCACACCGGGGAGCTGTTTTTT CASSFLAHTGELFF
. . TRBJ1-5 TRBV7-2 TGTGCCAGCAGCTTAGGCGGGAGAAGCCCAAGGTCTCAGCCCCAGCATTTT CASSLGGRSPRSQPQHF
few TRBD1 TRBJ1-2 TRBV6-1 TGTGCCAGCAGGGGACAGGAATTCTCTGGCTACACCTTC CASRGQEFSGYTF
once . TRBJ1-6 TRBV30 TGTGCCTGGACCAAACCTGACCGGGGTAGATCCCTCCACTTT CAWTKPDRGRSLHF
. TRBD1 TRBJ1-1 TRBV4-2 TGTGCCAGCAGCCAAGATAGGACAGGCAACACTGAAGCTTTCTTT CASSQDRTGNTEAFF
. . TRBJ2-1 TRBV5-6 TGTGCCAGCAGCTCGAGGTACAATGAGCAGTTCTTC CASSSRYNEQFF
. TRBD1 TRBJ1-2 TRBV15 TGTGCCACCAGCAGGACAGGGAAAGCGGCTAACTATGGCTACACCTTC CATSRTGKAANYGYTF
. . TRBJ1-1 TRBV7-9 TGTGCCAGCACACCTTCCGGACACTCGAACACTGAAGCTTTCTTT CASTPSGHSNTEAFF
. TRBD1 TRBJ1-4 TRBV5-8 TGTGCCAGCAGCTCCGGGACAGGGACGGCAAGGGAAAAACTGTTTTTT CASSSGTGTAREKLFF
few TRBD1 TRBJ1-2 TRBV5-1 TGCGCCAGCAGCTTGGGAATCCCGACAGGGCTAGGCTATGGCTACACCTTC CASSLGIPTGLGYGYTF
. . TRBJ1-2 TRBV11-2 TGTGCCAGCAGCTTAGAAGGTCGGGATAACTATGGCTACACCTTC CASSLEGRDNYGYTF
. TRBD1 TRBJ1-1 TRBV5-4 TGTGCCAGCAGATTACAGGGGGTTACGACTGAAGCTTTCTTT CASRLQGVTTEAFF
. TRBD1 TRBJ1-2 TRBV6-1 TGTGCCAGCAGTGCGACAGGGTCAGGGGGTGGCTACACCTTC CASSATGSGGGYTF
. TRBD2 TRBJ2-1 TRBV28 TGTGCCAGCAGTTTATCGCCAGCGGGAGTAAATGAGCAGTTCTTC CASSLSPAGVNEQFF
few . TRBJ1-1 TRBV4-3 TGCGCCAGCAGCCAAGAATTGGGGAGGACTGAAGCTTTCTTT CASSQELGRTEAFF
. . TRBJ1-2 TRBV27 TGTGCCAGCAGGAAACAGGGCGTTGAGGGCTACACCTTC CASRKQGVEGYTF
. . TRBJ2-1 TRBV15 TGTGCCACCAGCAAACCGAGCGGGCCGGGGGTCAATGAGCAGTTCTTC CATSKPSGPGVNEQFF
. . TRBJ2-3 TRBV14 TGTGCCAGCAGCCAAAGGGGGGGACTGACAGATACGCAGTATTTT CASSQRGGLTDTQYF
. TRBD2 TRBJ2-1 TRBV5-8 TGTGCCAGCAGCTTGGCCGGTGGTAGCGGGAGTTGGAATGAGCAGTTCTTC CASSLAGGSGSWNEQFF
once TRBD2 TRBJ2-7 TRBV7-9 TGTGCCAGCAGTAGCGGGAAGTCTAGATACGAGCAGTACTTC CASSSGKSRYEQYF
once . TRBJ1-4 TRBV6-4 TGTGCCAGCAGTGAGGCGGGAGGAGTCGGAGAAAAACTGTTTTTT CASSEAGGVGEKLFF
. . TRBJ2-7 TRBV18 TGTGCCAGCTCCCCCTTGAGTGGGAGTCCCTCGATGCAGTACTTC CASSPLSGSPSMQYF
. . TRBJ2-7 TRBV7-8 TGTGCCAGCAGCTTAGGGGCTGATACGGGAGAAATCCCCTACGAGCAGTACTTC CASSLGADTGEIPYEQYF
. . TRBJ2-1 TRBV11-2 TGTGCCAGCAGCTTAGTAGATGAGCAGTTCTTC CASSLVDEQFF